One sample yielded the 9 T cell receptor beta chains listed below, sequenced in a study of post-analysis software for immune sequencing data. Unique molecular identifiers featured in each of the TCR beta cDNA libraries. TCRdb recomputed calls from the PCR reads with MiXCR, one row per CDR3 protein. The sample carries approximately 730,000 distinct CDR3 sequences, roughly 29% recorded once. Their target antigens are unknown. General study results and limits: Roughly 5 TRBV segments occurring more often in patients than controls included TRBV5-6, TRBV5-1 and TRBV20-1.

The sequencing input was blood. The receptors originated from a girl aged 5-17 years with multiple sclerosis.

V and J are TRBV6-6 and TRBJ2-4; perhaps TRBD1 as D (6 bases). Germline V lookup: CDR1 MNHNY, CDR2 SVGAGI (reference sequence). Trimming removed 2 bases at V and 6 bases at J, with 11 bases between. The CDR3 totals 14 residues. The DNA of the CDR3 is TGTGCCAGCAGTTACAACAGGGAGCGAAACATTCAGTACTTC. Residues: CASSYNRERNIQYF.

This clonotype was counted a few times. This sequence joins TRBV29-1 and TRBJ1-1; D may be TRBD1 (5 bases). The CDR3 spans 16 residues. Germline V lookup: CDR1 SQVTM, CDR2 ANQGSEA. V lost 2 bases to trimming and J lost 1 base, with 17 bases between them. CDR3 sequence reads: CSVEFIMGRGNTEAFF. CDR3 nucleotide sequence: TGCAGCGTTGAATTTATAATGGGGAGGGGGAACACTGAAGCTTTCTTT.

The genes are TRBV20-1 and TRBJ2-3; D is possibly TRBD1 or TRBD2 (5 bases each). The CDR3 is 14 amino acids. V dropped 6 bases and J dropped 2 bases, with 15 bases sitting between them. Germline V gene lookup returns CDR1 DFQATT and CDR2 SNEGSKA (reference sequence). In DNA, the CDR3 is TGCAGTGCGCGAGGGGTTGCCCTCACAGATACGCAGTATTTT. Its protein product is CSARGVALTDTQYF.

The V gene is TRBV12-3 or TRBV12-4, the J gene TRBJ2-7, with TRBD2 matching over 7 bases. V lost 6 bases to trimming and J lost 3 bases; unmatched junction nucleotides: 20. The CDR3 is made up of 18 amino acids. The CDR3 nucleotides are TGTGCCAGCAGCTGGGCCGAGGATTGGCGGGAGCCCTTCTACGAGCAGTACTTC. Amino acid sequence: CASSWAEDWREPFYEQYF.

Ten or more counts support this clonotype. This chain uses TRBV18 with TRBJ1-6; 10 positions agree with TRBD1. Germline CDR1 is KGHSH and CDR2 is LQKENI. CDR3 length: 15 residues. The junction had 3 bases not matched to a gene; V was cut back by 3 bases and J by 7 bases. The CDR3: CASSPPGQGNSPLHF. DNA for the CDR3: TGTGCCAGCTCACCCCCGGGACAGGGGAATTCACCCCTCCACTTT.

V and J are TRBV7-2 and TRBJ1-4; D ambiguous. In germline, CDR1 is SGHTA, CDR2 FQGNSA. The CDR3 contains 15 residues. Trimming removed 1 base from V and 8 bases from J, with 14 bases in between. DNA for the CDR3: TGTGCCAGCAGCTTAGGAGGTTCCAGTCAGGAAAAACTGTTTTTT. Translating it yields CASSLGGSSQEKLFF.

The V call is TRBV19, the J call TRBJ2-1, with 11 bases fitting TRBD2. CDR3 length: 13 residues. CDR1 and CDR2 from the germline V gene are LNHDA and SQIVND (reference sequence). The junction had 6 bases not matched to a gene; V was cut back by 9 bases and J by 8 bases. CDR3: CASRLAGRYEQFF. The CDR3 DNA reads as TGTGCCAGCCGACTAGCGGGAAGGTATGAGCAGTTCTTC.

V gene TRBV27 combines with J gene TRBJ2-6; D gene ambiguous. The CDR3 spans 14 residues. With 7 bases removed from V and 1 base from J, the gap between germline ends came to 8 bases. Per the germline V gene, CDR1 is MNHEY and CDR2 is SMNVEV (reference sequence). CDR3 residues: CASTPLSGANVLTF. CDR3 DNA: TGTGCCAGCACCCCTTTGTCTGGGGCCAACGTCCTGACTTTC. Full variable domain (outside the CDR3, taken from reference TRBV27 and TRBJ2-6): EAQVTQNPRYLITVTGKKLTVTCSQNMNHEYMSWYRQDPGLGLRQIYYSMNVEVTDKGDVPEGYKVSRKEKRNFPLILESPSPNQTSLYFCASTPLSGANVLTFGAGSRLTVL.

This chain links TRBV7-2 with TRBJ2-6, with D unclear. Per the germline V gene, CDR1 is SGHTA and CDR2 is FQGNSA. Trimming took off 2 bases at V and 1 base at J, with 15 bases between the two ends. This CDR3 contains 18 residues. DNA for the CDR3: TGTGCCAGCAGCTTAAGCTCCGTTGGTTTATCTGGGGCCAACGTCCTGACTTTC. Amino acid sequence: CASSLSSVGLSGANVLTF.